This T cell receptor (beta chain) is from a study of blood T cell repertoires in COVID-19. Study in general: Acute-phase and convalescent COVID-19 samples originated in the United States, Italy and Spain. T cells, B-cell-depleted T cells, or PBMCs provided the cDNA or gDNA that served as material.

The CDR3 contains 13 residues. J was trimmed by 6 bases and V by 1 base; bases with no gene match: 5. CDR1 and CDR2 from the germline V gene are GTSNPN and SVGIG (reference sequence). Method: immunoSEQ multiplex PCR; TCRdb's copy keeps in-frame clones and lacks some. The sample consists of 130,000 or so clones, 60% to 85% of them appearing once. The sequence was collected from a man between 45 and 60 years old with acute or convalescent COVID-19. The sequenced sample consisted of peripheral blood. The genes are TRBV30 and TRBJ1-2, with 7 positions matching TRBD1. The CDR3 DNA reads as TGTGCCTGGAGTGGACAGGGAGGAAATGGCTACACCTTC. Its translation: CAWSGQGGNGYTF. Based on the CDR3 plus reference TRBV30 and TRBJ1-2, the full variable domain is SQTIHQWPATLVQPVGSPLSLECTVEGTSNPNLYWYRQAAGRGLQLLFYSVGIGQISSEVPQNLSASRPQDRQFILSSKKLLLSDSGFYLCAWSGQGGNGYTFGSGTRLTVV.